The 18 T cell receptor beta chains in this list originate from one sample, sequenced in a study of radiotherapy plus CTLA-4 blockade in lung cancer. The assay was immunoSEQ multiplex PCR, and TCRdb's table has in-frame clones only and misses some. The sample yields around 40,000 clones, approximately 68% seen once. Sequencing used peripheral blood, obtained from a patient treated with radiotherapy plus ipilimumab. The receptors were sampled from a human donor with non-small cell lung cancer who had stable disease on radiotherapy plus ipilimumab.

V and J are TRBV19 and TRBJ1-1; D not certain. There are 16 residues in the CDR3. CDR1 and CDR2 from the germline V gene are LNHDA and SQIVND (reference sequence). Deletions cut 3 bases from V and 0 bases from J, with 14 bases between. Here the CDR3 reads CASSIGFQIMNTEAFF. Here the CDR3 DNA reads TGTGCCAGTAGTATCGGGTTCCAAATCATGAACACTGAAGCTTTCTTT.

The CDR3 DNA is TGCGCCAGCAGCCCGGGACAGGGTTCCTACGAGCAGTACTTC. Translation: CASSPGQGSYEQYF. The rearrangement joins TRBV5-1 to TRBJ2-7; 9 bases align to TRBD1. Germline values: CDR1 SGHRS, CDR2 YFSETQ. Trimming at V came to 4 bases and at J to 1 base, leaving 3 bases not matched to a gene. The CDR3 covers 14 residues.

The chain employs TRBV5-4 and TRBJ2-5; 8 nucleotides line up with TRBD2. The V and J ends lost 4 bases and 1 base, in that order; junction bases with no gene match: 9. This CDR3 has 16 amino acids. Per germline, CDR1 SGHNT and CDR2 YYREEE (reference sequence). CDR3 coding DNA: TGTGCCAGCAGCGCGGGGGGTAGGGGCGGCCAAGAGACCCAGTACTTC. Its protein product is CASSAGGRGGQETQYF.

DNA for the CDR3: TGCGCCAGCAGCTTGGGCGGGGGGGCGGATACGCAGTATTTT. Translation: CASSLGGGADTQYF. This rearrangement joins TRBV5-1 to TRBJ2-3; TRBD2 matches 9 bases. In germline, CDR1 is SGHRS, CDR2 YFSETQ. CDR3 length: 14 amino acids. V lost 0 bases and J lost 6; bases outside the gene matches: 2.

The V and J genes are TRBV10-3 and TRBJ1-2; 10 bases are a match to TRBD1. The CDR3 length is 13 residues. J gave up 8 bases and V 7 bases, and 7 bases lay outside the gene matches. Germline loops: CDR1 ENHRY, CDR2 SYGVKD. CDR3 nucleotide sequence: TGTGCCATCAAAGGGACAGGGGCCCTCGGCTACACCTTC. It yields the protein CAIKGTGALGYTF.

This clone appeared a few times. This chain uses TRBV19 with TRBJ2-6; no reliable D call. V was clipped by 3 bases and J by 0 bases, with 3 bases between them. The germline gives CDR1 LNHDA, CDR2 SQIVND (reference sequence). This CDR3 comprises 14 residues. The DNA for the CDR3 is TGTGCCAGTAGTATCTACTCTGGGGCCAACGTCCTGACTTTC. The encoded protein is CASSIYSGANVLTF.

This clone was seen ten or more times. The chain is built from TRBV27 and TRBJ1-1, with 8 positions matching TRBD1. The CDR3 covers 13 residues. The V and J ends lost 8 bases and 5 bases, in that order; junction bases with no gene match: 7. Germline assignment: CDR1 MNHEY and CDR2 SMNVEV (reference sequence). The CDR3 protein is CASQSRGLTEAFF. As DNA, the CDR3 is TGTGCCAGCCAATCCAGGGGGCTTACTGAAGCTTTCTTT.

DNA of the CDR3: TGTGCCAGCAGTTCTAGGGGTCTGGACAGGACAGATACGCAGTATTTT. Amino acid sequence: CASSSRGLDRTDTQYF. This chain links TRBV6-6 with TRBJ2-3; 7 bases match TRBD1. J was trimmed by 3 bases and V by 4 bases; bases with no gene match: 10. The CDR3 is 16 residues long. Germline V gene lookup returns CDR1 MNHNY and CDR2 SVGAGI (reference sequence).

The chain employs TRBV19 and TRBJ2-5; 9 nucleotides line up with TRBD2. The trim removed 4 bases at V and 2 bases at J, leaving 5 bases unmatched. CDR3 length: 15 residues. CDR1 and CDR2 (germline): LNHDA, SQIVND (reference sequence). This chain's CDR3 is CASSTGLAVQETQYF. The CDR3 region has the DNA TGTGCCAGTAGTACGGGACTAGCAGTACAAGAGACCCAGTACTTC.

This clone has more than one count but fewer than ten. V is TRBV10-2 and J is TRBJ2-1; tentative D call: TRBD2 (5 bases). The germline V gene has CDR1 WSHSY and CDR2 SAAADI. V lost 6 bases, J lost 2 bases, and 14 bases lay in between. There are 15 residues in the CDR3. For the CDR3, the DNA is TGCGCCAGCAGCCCTGGGAGCGAAACCTACAATGAGCAGTTCTTC. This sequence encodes CASSPGSETYNEQFF.

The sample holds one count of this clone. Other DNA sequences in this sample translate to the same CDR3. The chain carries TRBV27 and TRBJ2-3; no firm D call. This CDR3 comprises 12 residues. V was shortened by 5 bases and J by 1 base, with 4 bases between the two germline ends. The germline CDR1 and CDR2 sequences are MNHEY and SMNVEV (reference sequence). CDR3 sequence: CASSRGTDTQYF. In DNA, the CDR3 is TGTGCCAGCAGTCGGGGCACAGATACGCAGTATTTT.

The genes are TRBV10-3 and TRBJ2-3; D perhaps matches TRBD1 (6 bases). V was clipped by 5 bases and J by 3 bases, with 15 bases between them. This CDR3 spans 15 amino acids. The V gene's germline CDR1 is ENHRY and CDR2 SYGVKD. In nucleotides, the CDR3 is TGTGCCATCAGTTTACGACAGGCTGGGACAGATACGCAGTATTTT. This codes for CAISLRQAGTDTQYF.

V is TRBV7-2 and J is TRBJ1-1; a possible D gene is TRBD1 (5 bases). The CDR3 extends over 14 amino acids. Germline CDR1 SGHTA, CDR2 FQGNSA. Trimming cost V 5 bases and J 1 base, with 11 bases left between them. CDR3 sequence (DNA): TGTGCCAGCAGCCTGAAGGGGCAGAACACTGAAGCTTTCTTT. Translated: CASSLKGQNTEAFF.

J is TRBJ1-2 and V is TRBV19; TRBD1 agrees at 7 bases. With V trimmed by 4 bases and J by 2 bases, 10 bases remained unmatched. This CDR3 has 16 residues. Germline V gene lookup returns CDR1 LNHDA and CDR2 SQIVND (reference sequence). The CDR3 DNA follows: TGTGCCAGTAGTAAGGAAGGGGGCACTCTCAACTATGGCTACACCTTC. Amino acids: CASSKEGGTLNYGYTF.

The CDR3 protein is CASSWAGGSFTEAFF. CDR3 sequence (DNA): TGTGCCAGCAGTTGGGCAGGGGGCAGTTTCACTGAAGCTTTCTTT. This chain uses TRBV6-5 with TRBJ1-1; TRBD1 agrees at 8 bases. V lost 4 bases to trimming and J lost 4 bases; unmatched junction nucleotides: 8. Germline V gene sequence: CDR1 MNHEY, CDR2 SVGAGI. The CDR3 extends over 15 amino acids.

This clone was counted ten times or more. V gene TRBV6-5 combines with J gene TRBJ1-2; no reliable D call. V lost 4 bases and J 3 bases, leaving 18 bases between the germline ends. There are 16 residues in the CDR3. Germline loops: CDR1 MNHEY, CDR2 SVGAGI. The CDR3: CASSSGRFVGYYGYTF. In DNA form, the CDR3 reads TGTGCCAGCAGTTCTGGGAGGTTTGTGGGGTACTATGGCTACACCTTC.

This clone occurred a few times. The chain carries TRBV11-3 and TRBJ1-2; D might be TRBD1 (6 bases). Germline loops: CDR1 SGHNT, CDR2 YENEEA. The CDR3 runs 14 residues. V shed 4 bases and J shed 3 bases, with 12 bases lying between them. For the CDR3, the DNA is TGTGCCAGCAGCTCCCGGGGGGGGCACTATGGCTACACCTTC. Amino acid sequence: CASSSRGGHYGYTF.

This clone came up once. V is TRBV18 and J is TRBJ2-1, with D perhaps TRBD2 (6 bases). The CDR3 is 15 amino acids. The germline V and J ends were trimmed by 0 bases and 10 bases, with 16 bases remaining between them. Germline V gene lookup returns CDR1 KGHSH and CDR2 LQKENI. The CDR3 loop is CASSPPTTPGREQFF. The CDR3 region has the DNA TGTGCCAGCTCACCACCGACTACCCCCGGGAGAGAGCAGTTCTTC.